The next 22 T cell receptor beta chains were all read from a single sample in a study of spatial heterogeneity in lung cancer. General study results and limits: Within tumors, counts of expanded alpha and beta TCRs tracked tumor mutation counts.

TCRdb re-derived calls from the 5' RACE reads in MiXCR, one entry per CDR3 protein. The table records 10,000 to 15,000 distinct CDR3 sequences, approximately 7% of them present only once. Time point denoted: sample taken at primary tumor resection. Their recognized antigens are unknown. The sequences come from lung tumor tissue, collected at surgery. Source of these receptors: a female donor with early-stage non-small cell lung cancer.

This clonotype was seen at least ten times. The CDR3 region has the DNA TGTGCCAGCAGTGAATTGGTCCCACGGACAGGGTCGTACGAAAAACTGTTTTTT. The encoded protein is CASSELVPRTGSYEKLFF. The V call is TRBV25-1, the J call TRBJ1-4, with 8 bases fitting TRBD1. The CDR3 length is 18 residues. CDR1 and CDR2 (germline): MGHDK, SYGVNS. With 1 base clipped from V and 8 bases from J, the junction kept 15 bases outside the gene matches.

This clonotype occurred many times. V usage is TRBV20-1 and J usage is TRBJ2-7; 11 nucleotides match TRBD2. Germline CDR1 and CDR2: DFQATT and SNEGSKA (reference sequence). V shed 5 bases, J shed 0 bases, and the junction held 12 bases outside the gene matches. The CDR3 consists of 17 residues. As DNA, the CDR3 is TGCAGTGCTTTTGGGGGTAGCGGGAGGGCGAGCTCCTACGAGCAGTACTTC. This translates into CSAFGGSGRASSYEQYF.

This clonotype was found a few times. This chain links TRBV9 with TRBJ1-1, with D possibly matching TRBD1 (6 bases). Germline V lookup: CDR1 SGDLS, CDR2 YYNGEE. V gave up 0 bases and J gave up 2 bases, with 14 bases separating them. CDR3 length: 16 amino acids. The CDR3 loop reads CASSVADNRENTEAFF. The CDR3 DNA reads as TGTGCCAGCAGCGTAGCTGACAACAGGGAAAACACTGAAGCTTTCTTT.

This clonotype is labeled medium-sized. The chain links TRBV6-6 to TRBJ2-2; 7 positions match TRBD2. The junction had 4 bases not matched to a gene; V was cut back by 11 bases and J by 1 base. The CDR3 sequence is 13 residues long. Germline CDR1 is MNHNY and CDR2 is SVGAGI (reference sequence). This CDR3 is CAGSGKNTGELFF. CDR3 sequence (DNA): TGTGCCGGAAGCGGGAAGAACACCGGGGAGCTGTTTTTT.

In this sample, this clonotype is medium-sized. The chain joins TRBV12-3 or TRBV12-4 to TRBJ1-2; a weak D match, TRBD1 (5 bases). With 1 base removed from V and 7 bases from J, the gap between germline ends came to 13 bases. The CDR3 contains 14 residues. The DNA of the CDR3 is TGTGCCAGCAGTTTAGGCCCCGGGAGGGGTGGCTACACCTTC. Protein sequence: CASSLGPGRGGYTF.

This clonotype was found many times. The chain links TRBV2 to TRBJ2-7; TRBD1 matches at 10 bases. The CDR3 contains 14 residues. Germline assignment: CDR1 SNHLY and CDR2 FYNNEI. V shed 6 bases and J 2 bases; nucleotides not matched to a gene: 4. For the CDR3, the DNA is TGTGCCAGCAGCCGGGACAGGGGCACCTACGAGCAGTACTTC. Amino acid sequence: CASSRDRGTYEQYF. Complete variable domain (other parts from reference TRBV2 and TRBJ2-7): EPEVTQTPSHQVTQMGQEVILRCVPISNHLYFYWYRQILGQKVEFLVSFYNNEISEKSEIFDDQFSVERPDGSNFTLKIRSTKLEDSAMYFCASSRDRGTYEQYFGPGTRLTVT.

This clonotype occurred many times. CDR3 protein: CASSLSESGQGAPLRGPEQFF. The CDR3 DNA is TGTGCCAGCAGCTTAAGCGAGTCGGGACAGGGGGCCCCATTGCGTGGCCCGGAGCAGTTCTTC. This chain uses TRBV7-9 with TRBJ2-1, with 12 bases identical to TRBD1. V was clipped by 2 bases and J by 10 bases; unmatched bases: 24. Germline-derived CDR1 and CDR2 are SEHNR and FQNEAQ (reference sequence). The CDR3 spans 21 residues.

In its sample, this clonotype was seen many times. The chain couples TRBV11-2 to TRBJ1-4, with D tentatively TRBD1 (6 bases). V shed 5 bases and J shed 5 bases, with 12 bases lying between them. Per germline, CDR1 SGHAT and CDR2 FQNNGV. CDR3 length: 14 amino acids. CDR3 coding DNA: TGTGCCAGCAGCCCAGGGGCTTTGAATGAAAAACTGTTTTTT. Translated: CASSPGALNEKLFF.

Judged by abundance, this clonotype is medium-sized. The J gene is TRBJ2-1, the V gene TRBV5-4; 11 bases align to TRBD2. This CDR3 comprises 17 residues. Germline V lookup: CDR1 SGHNT, CDR2 YYREEE (reference sequence). V was clipped by 0 bases and J by 6 bases; unmatched bases: 8. CDR3 in DNA: TGTGCCAGCAGCTTGGCCATACTAGCGGGAGTGGGCAATGAGCAGTTCTTC. This encodes CASSLAILAGVGNEQFF.

This clonotype is labeled medium-sized. The V gene is TRBV7-2, the J gene TRBJ2-2; no reliable D call. With 5 bases removed from V and 5 bases from J, the gap between germline ends came to 12 bases. This CDR3 has 14 residues. Germline V gene lookup returns CDR1 SGHTA and CDR2 FQGNSA. As DNA, the CDR3 is TGTGCCAGCAGCCAAGGTTTAACTACCGGGGAGCTGTTTTTT. The encoded protein is CASSQGLTTGELFF.

This clonotype occurred many times. CDR3 region: CSATRSGTGELFF. CDR3 in DNA: TGCAGTGCTACTAGAAGTGGCACCGGGGAGCTGTTTTTT. The chain joins TRBV20-1 to TRBJ2-2, with D hard to call. CDR1 DFQATT and CDR2 SNEGSKA come from the germline V gene (reference sequence). The CDR3 consists of 13 residues. Between the trimmed V and J ends, which lost 4 bases and 4 bases, there was a span of 10 bases.

Ten or more counts support this clonotype. The chain recombines TRBV6-5 with TRBJ1-1, with TRBD1 matching 8 bases. The CDR3 totals 14 residues. Germline trimming cut 6 bases from V and 5 bases from J; bases unmatched to any gene: 8. Germline V CDR1 and CDR2: MNHEY, SVGAGI. The CDR3 bases are TGTGCCAGCAGGCCCGGACAGGGTCGGACTGAAGCTTTCTTT. Translated: CASRPGQGRTEAFF.

This clonotype was recorded many times. J is TRBJ2-7 and V is TRBV18; the match to TRBD1 covers 8 bases. Losses at the gene ends were 5 bases for V and 6 bases for J; bases not matched to a gene: 18. The CDR3 spans 17 residues. Per the germline V gene, CDR1 is KGHSH and CDR2 is LQKENI. This CDR3 reads CASSEVSQGASPGEQYF. CDR3 in DNA: TGTGCCAGCTCAGAAGTTTCGCAGGGGGCCTCTCCCGGCGAGCAGTACTTC. Filled out from reference TRBV18 and TRBJ2-7, the complete variable domain reads NAGVMQNPRHLVRRRGQEARLRCSPMKGHSHVYWYRQLPEEGLKFMVYLQKENIIDESGMPKERFSAEFPKEGPSILRIQQVVRGDSAAYFCASSEVSQGASPGEQYFGPGTRLTVT.

This clonotype was seen more than once but under ten times. The chain carries TRBV28 and TRBJ1-5, with D perhaps TRBD1 (5 bases). V was shortened by 5 bases and J by 1 base, with 12 bases between the two germline ends. Germline-derived CDR1 and CDR2 are MDHEN and SYDVKM. This CDR3 comprises 15 residues. In DNA, the CDR3 is TGTGCCAGCAGTATCAGGGTTGAGAGCAATCAGCCCCAGCATTTT. Encoded protein: CASSIRVESNQPQHF. Full variable domain (rest looked up from reference TRBV28 and TRBJ1-5): DVKVTQSSRYLVKRTGEKVFLECVQDMDHENMFWYRQDPGLGLRLIYFSYDVKMKEKGDIPEGYSVSREKKERFSLILESASTNQTSMYLCASSIRVESNQPQHFGDGTRLSIL.

This clonotype was counted many times. The CDR3 nucleotides read TGTGCCAGCCCTTTGGGACCTGAAGCTTTCTTT. This encodes CASPLGPEAFF. The chain uses TRBV2 and TRBJ1-1; D perhaps matches TRBD1 (5 bases). V lost 8 bases, J lost 6 bases, and 10 bases lay in between. The CDR3 spans 11 residues. The germline V gene encodes CDR1 SNHLY and CDR2 FYNNEI.

This clonotype was recorded many times. V gene TRBV20-1 combines with J gene TRBJ1-2, with 10 bases aligning to TRBD1. Unmatched junction bases numbered 7, after V lost 4 bases and J lost 8 bases. The CDR3 runs to 13 residues. The germline V gene has CDR1 DFQATT and CDR2 SNEGSKA (reference sequence). The DNA of the CDR3 is TGCAGTGCTACACGACAGGGGGCAGGCGGCTACACCTTC. It specifies CSATRQGAGGYTF.

This clonotype was found many times. The chain combines TRBV20-1 with TRBJ2-2; D unclear. The germline V gene has CDR1 DFQATT and CDR2 SNEGSKA (reference sequence). The germline V and J ends were trimmed by 7 bases and 3 bases, with 12 bases remaining between them. CDR3 size: 13 residues. CDR3 region: CSVSRLDTGELFF. In DNA, the CDR3 is TGCAGTGTTAGTCGCCTGGACACCGGGGAGCTGTTTTTT.

This clonotype is medium-sized by share. The chain recombines TRBV7-9 with TRBJ1-4, with TRBD1 identical over 8 bases. There are 15 residues in the CDR3. CDR1 and CDR2 (germline): SEHNR, FQNEAQ (reference sequence). The J segment lost 6 bases and the V segment lost 5 bases, leaving 8 bases of the junction unmatched. The CDR3 region is CASSPRDRTDEKLFF. The DNA for the CDR3 is TGTGCCAGCAGCCCGAGGGACAGGACCGATGAAAAACTGTTTTTT.

This clonotype was seen at least ten times. The genes are TRBV30 and TRBJ2-5, with 7 positions matching TRBD1. CDR1 and CDR2 (germline): GTSNPN, SVGIG (reference sequence). V lost 0 bases to trimming and J lost 5 bases; unmatched junction nucleotides: 6. The CDR3 covers 14 residues. This chain's CDR3 is CAWSVQGGRETQYF. The CDR3 DNA is TGTGCCTGGAGTGTACAAGGGGGCCGGGAGACCCAGTACTTC.

A few counts support this clonotype. This chain connects TRBV28 to TRBJ1-1, with a tentative D call TRBD1 (5 bases). This CDR3 spans 11 amino acids. V lost 8 bases to trimming and J lost 7 bases, with 11 bases between them. CDR1 MDHEN and CDR2 SYDVKM come from the germline V gene. CDR3 protein: CASEGRDEAFF. CDR3 sequence (DNA): TGTGCCAGCGAGGGACGAGATGAAGCTTTCTTT.

This clonotype was seen repeatedly, ten times or more. This sequence joins TRBV28 and TRBJ1-4; D is ambiguous. CDR1 is MDHEN, CDR2 SYDVKM, per germline. The V end lost 4 bases, the J end lost 6 bases, and 15 bases lay between the germline ends. The CDR3 covers 15 residues. CDR3 loop: CASSSPSEGYEKLFF. The DNA for the CDR3 is TGTGCCAGCAGTTCCCCTTCGGAAGGTTATGAAAAACTGTTTTTT. Variable domain in full (rest from reference TRBV28 and TRBJ1-4): DVKVTQSSRYLVKRTGEKVFLECVQDMDHENMFWYRQDPGLGLRLIYFSYDVKMKEKGDIPEGYSVSREKKERFSLILESASTNQTSMYLCASSSPSEGYEKLFFGSGTQLSVL.

This clonotype was observed at least ten times. The rearrangement links TRBV7-2 to TRBJ2-3; D not resolved. Germline lookup yields CDR1 SGHTA and CDR2 FQGNSA. The CDR3 sequence is 18 residues long. V dropped 0 bases and J dropped 1 base, with 17 bases sitting between them. CDR3 residues: CASSLAPSAKGGTDTQYF. Written as DNA, the CDR3 is TGTGCCAGCAGCTTAGCGCCAAGCGCCAAAGGAGGCACAGATACGCAGTATTTT.